The 12 T cell receptor beta chains below were found in one sample sequenced in a study of cytomegalovirus exposure and HLA in healthy donors. Both 60 Vbeta primers and 13 Jbeta primers went into the PCR. Using immunoSEQ multiplex PCR, the repertoire was profiled, and TCRdb retains in-frame clones only, with some absent. Here the sample spans approximately 140,000 clones, more than 75% being singletons. The source material was PBMCs. Receptor source: a man younger than 35 in good health and CMV-seronegative.

V is TRBV5-4 and J is TRBJ2-5; 8 bases fit TRBD2. Losses at the gene ends were 3 bases for V and 2 bases for J; bases not matched to a gene: 9. The CDR3 has 16 amino acids. CDR1 is SGHNT, CDR2 YYREEE, per germline (reference sequence). The CDR3 protein is CASSSPSGWPQETQYF. In DNA form, the CDR3 reads TGTGCCAGCAGCTCCCCTAGCGGGTGGCCTCAAGAGACCCAGTACTTC. The variable domain in full, completed from reference TRBV5-4 and TRBJ2-5, reads ETGVTQSPTHLIKTRGQQVTLRCSSQSGHNTVSWYQQALGQGPQFIFQYYREEENGRGNFPPRFSGLQFPNYSSELNVNALELDDSALYLCASSSPSGWPQETQYFGPGTRLLVL.

This sequence joins TRBV7-9 and TRBJ2-5, with D possibly matching TRBD2 (5 bases). The CDR3 has 12 amino acids. Germline-derived CDR1 and CDR2 are SEHNR and FQNEAQ (reference sequence). V lost 2 bases and J 4 bases, leaving 5 bases between the germline ends. For the CDR3, the DNA is TGTGCCAGCAGCTTAAGCGGAGAGACCCAGTACTTC. It is translated as CASSLSGETQYF.

The chain uses TRBV7-9 and TRBJ2-1; 12 bases are shared with TRBD2. The CDR3 has 15 residues. In germline, CDR1 is SEHNR, CDR2 FQNEAQ (reference sequence). The ends lost 2 bases at V and 8 bases at J; junction bases unmatched: 4. Here the CDR3 DNA reads TGTGCCAGCAGCTTAACTAGCGGGGGGAAGGATGAGCAGTTCTTC. Encoded protein: CASSLTSGGKDEQFF.

This clone appeared a few times. This chain links TRBV27 with TRBJ2-6; tentative D call: TRBD1 (6 bases). Germline V gene data show CDR1 as MNHEY and CDR2 as SMNVEV (reference sequence). V lost 7 bases and J 0 bases, leaving 13 bases between the germline ends. The CDR3 totals 16 residues. As DNA, the CDR3 is TGTGCCAGCACCGGTGGACAGATCTCTGGGGCCAACGTCCTGACTTTC. It codes for CASTGGQISGANVLTF.

V usage is TRBV7-2 and J usage is TRBJ2-3; a weak D match, TRBD2 (6 bases). There are 15 residues in the CDR3. The V end was cut by 3 bases, the J end by 1 base, with 11 bases between. Germline-derived CDR1 and CDR2 are SGHTA and FQGNSA. DNA of the CDR3: TGTGCCAGCAGCTTGGGACTGACACGCACAGATACGCAGTATTTT. Translation gives CASSLGLTRTDTQYF.

The rearrangement joins TRBV2 to TRBJ2-2; 7 bases fit TRBD2. The ends lost 8 bases at V and 4 bases at J; junction bases unmatched: 7. CDR3 size: 14 residues. CDR1 and CDR2 from the germline V gene are SNHLY and FYNNEI. DNA of the CDR3: TGTGCCAGCGATCTAGCGGAGTCCACCGGGGAGCTGTTTTTT. Translating it yields CASDLAESTGELFF.

This rearrangement joins TRBV19 to TRBJ2-3; no reliable D call. This CDR3 spans 11 amino acids. V gave up 10 bases and J gave up 2 bases, with 7 bases separating them. Germline-derived CDR1 and CDR2 are LNHDA and SQIVND (reference sequence). The CDR3 sequence is CATRTTDTQYF. Here the CDR3 DNA reads TGTGCCACGAGAACCACAGATACGCAGTATTTT.

The chain links TRBV10-1 to TRBJ2-1; possibly TRBD2 for D (5 bases). V lost 5 bases and J 2 bases, leaving 10 bases between the germline ends. The germline V gene encodes CDR1 WNHNN and CDR2 SYGVQD (reference sequence). The CDR3 sequence is 14 residues long. In nucleotides, the CDR3 is TGCGCCAGCAGTCGCCTGGAGGCCTACAATGAGCAGTTCTTC. This codes for CASSRLEAYNEQFF.

V usage is TRBV6-6 and J usage is TRBJ2-2; no clear D. V gave up 8 bases and J gave up 3 bases, with 7 bases separating them. CDR1 MNHNY and CDR2 SVGAGI come from the germline V gene (reference sequence). The CDR3 is 12 residues long. The CDR3 is CASSQYTGELFF. The CDR3 DNA is TGTGCCAGCTCGCAGTACACCGGGGAGCTGTTTTTT.

This clone was seen more than once but under ten times. J is TRBJ2-1 and V is TRBV5-1, with D tentatively TRBD2 (6 bases). CDR1 and CDR2 from the germline V gene are SGHRS and YFSETQ. This CDR3 contains 17 residues. V was shortened by 1 base and J by 4 bases, with 18 bases between the two germline ends. CDR3 DNA sequence: TGCGCCAGCAGCTTGAATTTTGGAGCGCTAGCGTACAATGAGCAGTTCTTC. Protein product: CASSLNFGALAYNEQFF.

The genes are TRBV7-8 and TRBJ2-1; D is uncertain. The CDR3 is 15 amino acids. Looked up from germline, CDR1 is SGHVS and CDR2 is FQNEAQ. The V end lost 1 base, the J end lost 0 bases, and 7 bases lay between the germline ends. The CDR3 region has the DNA TGTGCCAGCAGCTTAGATCCCCTCTCCTACAATGAGCAGTTCTTC. Its protein is CASSLDPLSYNEQFF.

This clone occurred a few times. The CDR3 loop reads CASSLVLQGGTEAFF. Written as DNA, the CDR3 is TGTGCCAGCAGCTTGGTCTTACAGGGGGGAACTGAAGCTTTCTTT. The chain has TRBV5-8 and TRBJ1-1; TRBD1 matches at 8 bases. The CDR3 is 15 amino acids. J was trimmed by 5 bases and V by 0 bases; bases with no gene match: 6. Germline V gene lookup returns CDR1 SGHTS and CDR2 YDEGEE.